This T cell receptor beta chain was profiled in a study of T cells in Graves' hyperthyroidism and ophthalmopathy. About the study: Blood from the periphery was taken at initial diagnosis, before any treatment.

This clonotype has only a few counts. The antigen remains undetermined. TCR beta CDR3 regions were amplified from RNA. The HTBI primer set served for first-round RT-PCR of the TCR CDR3. TCRdb recomputed calls from the multiplex PCR reads with MiXCR, one row per CDR3 protein. The data hold roughly 740,000 distinct CDR3 sequences, with 15% to 20% observed a single time. Notes on the study in general: Stable hyperthyroidism was separated from ophthalmopathy by a model based on 13 V-J features. Most clonotypes that expanded in the thyroid above 0.001 also showed up in blood.

The CDR3 runs 15 residues. Germline V gene lookup returns CDR1 DFQATT and CDR2 SNEGSKA (reference sequence). The ends lost 2 bases at V and 5 bases at J; junction bases unmatched: 6. This clonotype was obtained from a man aged 18 to 35 with Graves' hyperthyroidism. The sample comprised blood. J is TRBJ2-2 and V is TRBV20-1; 9 bases agree with TRBD2. The CDR3 sequence: CSARKPGLATGELFF. The CDR3 DNA reads TGCAGTGCTAGAAAACCGGGACTAGCTACCGGGGAGCTGTTTTTT.